What follows is one T cell receptor beta chain and its context. The sample is drawn from a study of blood T cell repertoires in COVID-19. Study at large: The United States, Italy and Spain provided the acute and convalescent COVID-19 samples. Nucleic acid was either cDNA or gDNA, and it came from T cells, B-cell-depleted T cells, or PBMCs.

As processed by the authors: Researchers report that nucleated cell counts were estimated from reference gene primer amplification. Generated by immunoSEQ multiplex PCR, the TCRdb table keeps only in-frame clones and is missing some. That table supplies the V and J calls and clone size; D and trimming were determined from the DNA. The table shows about 100,000 clones, with approximately 93% occurring only once. CDR1 MNHEY and CDR2 SVGAGI come from the germline V gene. Trimming pared 5 bases from V and 1 base from J, leaving 14 bases between. This CDR3 is built from 15 residues. The rearrangement links TRBV6-5 to TRBJ1-1; possible D gene TRBD1, 5 bases. This clonotype was sampled from a man in his fifties or sixties with active COVID-19. Material: peripheral blood. The CDR3 region has the DNA TGTGCCAGCAGTAACCTCGGGACTAAGAACACTGAAGCTTTCTTT. It codes for CASSNLGTKNTEAFF.